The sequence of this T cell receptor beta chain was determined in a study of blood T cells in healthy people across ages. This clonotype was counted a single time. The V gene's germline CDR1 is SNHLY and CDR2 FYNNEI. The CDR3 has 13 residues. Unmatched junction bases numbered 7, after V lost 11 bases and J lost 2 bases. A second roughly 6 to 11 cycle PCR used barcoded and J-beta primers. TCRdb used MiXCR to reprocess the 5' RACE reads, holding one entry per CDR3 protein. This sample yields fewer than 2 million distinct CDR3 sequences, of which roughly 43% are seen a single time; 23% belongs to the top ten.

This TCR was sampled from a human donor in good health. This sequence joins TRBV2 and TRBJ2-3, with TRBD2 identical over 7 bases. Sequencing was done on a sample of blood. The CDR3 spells CAYSGGNTDTQYF. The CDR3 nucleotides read TGTGCCTACTCCGGGGGGAACACAGATACGCAGTATTTT.